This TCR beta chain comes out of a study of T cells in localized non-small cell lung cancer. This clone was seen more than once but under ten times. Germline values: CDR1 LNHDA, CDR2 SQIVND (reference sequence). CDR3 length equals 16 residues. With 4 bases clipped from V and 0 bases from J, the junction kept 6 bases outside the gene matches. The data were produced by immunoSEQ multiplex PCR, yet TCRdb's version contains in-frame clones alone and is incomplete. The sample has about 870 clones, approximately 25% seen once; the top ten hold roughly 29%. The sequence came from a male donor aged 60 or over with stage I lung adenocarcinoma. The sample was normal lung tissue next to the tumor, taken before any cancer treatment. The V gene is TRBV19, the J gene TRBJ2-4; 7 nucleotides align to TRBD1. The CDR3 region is CASSNDRELAKNIQYF. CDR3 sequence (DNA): TGTGCCAGTAGTAATGACAGGGAACTAGCCAAAAACATTCAGTACTTC.